The sequence of this T cell receptor beta chain was determined in a study of shared T cell receptors in the human thymus (dated by TCRdb to 2020 to 2023). Notes on the research overall: The study examined how the human thymus generates shared, self-reactive T-cell receptor alpha chains.

As regards this clone: This clone's antigen is unknown. No clone much larger than this one lies a single base away; base qualities are absent.

From the germline V gene, CDR1 is MDHEN and CDR2 is SYDVKM. From cysteine to phenylalanine, the CDR3 is 14 amino acids long. Only CDR3 DNA is held: 42 bases, read in frame from base 1. V is pared back by 3 bases and J by 3 bases, with 12 bases lying between the germline termini. Library prep was done by the immunoSEQ multiplex PCR assay. TCRdb took this table from immuneACCESS and kept in-frame rearrangements with V and J called. Such tables lack part of the clones; where checked against another copy, unresolved V genes explain under half of the gap, and the rest is unexplained. Present in this sample are about 710,000 clones, approximately 87% of which were seen just once. The biggest ten clones account for under 0.01% of the sample. The data also belong to a second study, concerning human thymus T cells. The other study reports the following: Immunologically healthy infants undergoing open corrective cardiac surgery for congenital heart defects in Finland were used as donors. Thymus tissue was collected as surgical resects that were removed during corrective cardiac surgery. Both the thymic and the peripheral blood repertoires appeared to show biased V and J gene segment usage. The related research found that thymic TCR repertoires overlapped highly between unrelated individuals. The study used roughly eight infant thymus samples plus four related peripheral blood samples to characterize TCR alpha and beta repertoires. Donor ages ranging from roughly 6 to 244 days were recorded, and 5 or 6 male and a couple of female infants were included in the cohort. Thymocytes were released mechanically from tissue and stored at -70 °C as pellets of roughly 8.5-32 million cells. A QIAsymphony instrument was used to extract genomic DNA from the frozen cell pellets. The immunoSEQ multiplex PCR assay was used to amplify the TCRB and TCRAD loci from a standardized quantity of quality-controlled genomic DNA. The amplicons covered the V(D)J region and were long enough to include the CDR3 and to identify the V and J genes. The amplicons were sequenced on an Illumina platform via the commercial immunoSEQ service. Primer bias and sequencing errors were corrected as previously described, and TCRAD and TCRB definitions were based on the IMGT database. The repertoires were analysed using immunoSEQ Analyzer 3.0 and VDJTools for basic statistics, V/J segment usage, diversity estimates, rarefaction and pairwise overlap. To estimate diversity, the Chao1, ChaoE, Efron-Thisted, Shannon and inverse Simpson indices were applied, and diversity was also estimated on datasets down-sampled to the smallest sample. Repertoire overlap was determined by strict matching of CDR3 nucleotide sequence, V gene and J gene, and Jaccard-based multidimensional scaling clustering was applied. On average, roughly 810,000 unique TCRB clonotypes were obtained from thymus samples, compared with 80,000 to 85,000 from blood samples.

Sequencing was done on a sample of thymocytes. The receptor was derived from a boy in the first two years of life with a congenital heart defect. Donor details come from another sample of the same person, matched by shared clones. The chain is assembled from TRBV28 and TRBJ2-7; the D gene is unclear. The CDR3 reads CASSFRLKVYEQYF. The DNA sequence follows: TGTGCCAGCAGTTTCCGACTGAAAGTCTACGAGCAGTACTTC.